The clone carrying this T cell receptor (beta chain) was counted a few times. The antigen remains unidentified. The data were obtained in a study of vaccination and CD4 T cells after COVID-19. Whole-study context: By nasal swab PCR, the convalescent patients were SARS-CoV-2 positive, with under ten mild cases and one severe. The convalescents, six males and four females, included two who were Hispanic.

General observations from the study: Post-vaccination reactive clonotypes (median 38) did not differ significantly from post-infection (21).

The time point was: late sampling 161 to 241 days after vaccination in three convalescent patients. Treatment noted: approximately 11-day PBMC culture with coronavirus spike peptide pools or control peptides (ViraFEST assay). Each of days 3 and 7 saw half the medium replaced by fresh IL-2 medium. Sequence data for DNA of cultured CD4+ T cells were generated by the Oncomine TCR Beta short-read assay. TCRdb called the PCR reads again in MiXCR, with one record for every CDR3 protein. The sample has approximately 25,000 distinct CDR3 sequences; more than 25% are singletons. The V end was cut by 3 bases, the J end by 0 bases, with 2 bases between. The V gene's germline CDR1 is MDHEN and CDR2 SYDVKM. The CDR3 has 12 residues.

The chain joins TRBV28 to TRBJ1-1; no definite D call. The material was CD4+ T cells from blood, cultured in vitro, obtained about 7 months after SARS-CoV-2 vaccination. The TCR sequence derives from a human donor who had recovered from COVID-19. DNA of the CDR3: TGTGCCAGCAGTTTCTTGAACACTGAAGCTTTCTTT. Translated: CASSFLNTEAFF.